What follows are 18 T cell receptor beta chains derived from one specimen sequenced in a study of cytomegalovirus exposure and HLA in healthy donors. Primers included in the PCR were 60 Vbeta and 13 Jbeta primers. Assay: immunoSEQ multiplex PCR; the TCRdb copy retains only in-frame clones and omits some. The repertoire holds approximately 82,000 clones, with over 9% as singletons. Sequencing input: PBMCs. The origin of the receptors is a man in his 60s in good health and CMV-seropositive.

The chain is built from TRBV21-1 and TRBJ2-7; TRBD1 was called by the table and not checked on the DNA. TRBV21-1 is a documented pseudogene. This CDR3 comprises 12 residues. CDR3 amino acids: CARKTGGDEQYV. As DNA, the CDR3 is TGTGCCAGGAAGACAGGGGGCGACGAGCAGTACGTC.

This chain links TRBV28 with TRBJ2-3; D unresolved. CDR3 length equals 13 residues. V lost 5 bases to trimming and J lost 3 bases, with 9 bases between them. Germline CDR1 is MDHEN and CDR2 is SYDVKM. The CDR3 protein is CASSPPETDTQYF. The CDR3 coding sequence is TGTGCCAGCAGTCCCCCGGAGACAGATACGCAGTATTTT.

The CDR3 DNA follows: TGTGCCAGCAGCTTCATGGAGGAGACCCAGTACTTC. It is translated as CASSFMEETQYF. This chain joins TRBV7-2 and TRBJ2-5; D gene ambiguous. The V gene lost 3 bases and the J gene lost 5 bases, with 7 bases spanning the gap. There are 12 residues in the CDR3. The germline CDR1 and CDR2 sequences are SGHTA and FQGNSA.

Only a few counts were recorded for this clone. The chain employs TRBV10-3 and TRBJ2-7; TRBD1 might be the D (6 bases). Germline V gene data show CDR1 as ENHRY and CDR2 as SYGVKD. The CDR3 contains 15 residues. V lost 3 bases and J 2 bases, leaving 14 bases between the germline ends. This CDR3 is CAISETGTATYEQYV. The CDR3 DNA sequence: TGTGCCATCAGTGAAACAGGGACCGCAACCTACGAGCAGTACGTC.

In this sample, this clone turned up a few times. The chain employs TRBV11-2 and TRBJ1-4, with 9 bases lining up with TRBD1. The CDR3 covers 12 residues. Germline V gene sequence: CDR1 SGHAT, CDR2 FQNNGV. V lost 4 bases, J lost 14 bases, and 5 bases stayed unmatched. CDR3 DNA: TGTGCCAGCAGCTACGGACAGGGGACCCTGTTTTTT. It encodes CASSYGQGTLFF.

V gene TRBV5-1 combines with J gene TRBJ2-3; D is ambiguous. Looked up from germline, CDR1 is SGHRS and CDR2 is YFSETQ. The ends were cut back, 1 base at V and 2 bases at J, with 11 bases in the middle. The CDR3 is 15 amino acids. This chain's CDR3 is CASSLYAGDTDTQYF. The CDR3 DNA follows: TGCGCCAGCAGCTTGTATGCCGGAGACACAGATACGCAGTATTTT.

This clone has just a few counts. This chain uses TRBV7-9 with TRBJ2-5; 9 bases align to TRBD2. J was trimmed by 1 base and V by 7 bases; bases with no gene match: 4. Germline V gene data show CDR1 as SEHNR and CDR2 as FQNEAQ (reference sequence). The length of the CDR3 is 14 residues. As DNA, the CDR3 is TGTGCCAGCACCGAACTAGCGGGCCAAGAGACCCAGTACTTC. It specifies CASTELAGQETQYF.

The chain combines TRBV19 with TRBJ2-6; the D gene is possibly TRBD1 (6 bases). V was pared by 4 bases and J by 0 bases, with 10 bases between. Germline lookup yields CDR1 LNHDA and CDR2 SQIVND (reference sequence). This CDR3 contains 16 residues. In DNA, the CDR3 is TGTGCCAGTAGTAGCCTGGGGGCCTCTGGGGCCAACGTCCTGACTTTC. Amino acid sequence: CASSSLGASGANVLTF. The variable domain in full, completed from reference TRBV19 and TRBJ2-6, reads DGGITQSPKYLFRKEGQNVTLSCEQNLNHDAMYWYRQDPGQGLRLIYYSQIVNDFQKGDIAEGYSVSREKKESFPLTVTSAQKNPTAFYLCASSSLGASGANVLTFGAGSRLTVL.

The chain combines TRBV6-7 with TRBJ2-7; D is perhaps TRBD1 (6 bases). TRBV6-7 belongs to the ORF category, with a function that is uncertain. There are 15 residues in the CDR3. Trimming left V 1 base short and J 0 bases short, with 10 bases between. The CDR3 nucleotides read TGTGCCAGCAGTTACTACGCAGGGGTCTCCTACGAGCAGTACGTC. This translates into CASSYYAGVSYEQYV.

The chain links TRBV29-1 to TRBJ1-2, with unresolved D. Germline V gene data show CDR1 as SQVTM and CDR2 as ANQGSEA. The length of the CDR3 is 15 residues. Trimming cost V 1 base and J 0 bases, with 12 bases left between them. DNA of the CDR3: TGCAGCGTTGAAGGATTGCCCGGTACTAACTATGGCTACACCTTC. As protein: CSVEGLPGTNYGYTF.

CDR3 DNA sequence: TGTGCCAGCAGTGAGGTCGGGACTAGCAGGACAGATACGCAGTATTTT. Translating it yields CASSEVGTSRTDTQYF. V usage is TRBV6-1 and J usage is TRBJ2-3; TRBD2 matches 9 bases. Trimming took 3 bases from V and 3 from J; bases not matched to a gene: 7. CDR1 MNHNS and CDR2 SASEGT come from the germline V gene. The CDR3 length is 16 residues.

This clone has just a few counts. V and J are TRBV30 and TRBJ2-4; tentatively, D is TRBD1 (6 bases). CDR3 length equals 14 residues. Trimming took off 0 bases at V and 1 base at J, with 7 bases between the two ends. From germline, CDR1 is GTSNPN and CDR2 SVGIG (reference sequence). The DNA for the CDR3 is TGTGCCTGGAGTGTAAGGGGGGCCAAAAACATTCAGTACTTC. Translation: CAWSVRGAKNIQYF.

This clone was seen a handful of times. The V call is TRBV5-5, the J call TRBJ1-4; D not resolved. Trimming pared 0 bases from V and 4 bases from J, leaving 7 bases between. The CDR3 totals 14 residues. Germline V lookup: CDR1 SGHKS, CDR2 YYEKEE (reference sequence). The CDR3 spells CASSLGLFNEKLFF. In DNA form, the CDR3 reads TGTGCCAGCAGCTTGGGGCTCTTTAATGAAAAACTGTTTTTT.

This sequence joins TRBV19 and TRBJ2-7; 11 nucleotides align to TRBD1. This CDR3 has 13 amino acids. V gave up 4 bases and J gave up 11 bases; unmatched junction bases: 7. Germline lookup yields CDR1 LNHDA and CDR2 SQIVND (reference sequence). The CDR3 region is CASSTVGQGVKYF. The CDR3 coding sequence is TGTGCCAGTAGTACCGTGGGACAGGGGGTCAAGTACTTC.

This clone was seen a handful of times. The chain has TRBV4-2 and TRBJ1-2; 9 nucleotides agree with TRBD1. The CDR3 has 15 amino acids. Germline V lookup: CDR1 LGHNA, CDR2 YNFKEQ. After removal of 1 base from V and 4 bases from J, the junction contained 4 bases not matched to a gene. DNA for the CDR3: TGTGCCAGCAGCCAAGTCCTGACAGGGGGCTATGGCTACACCTTC. Translating it yields CASSQVLTGGYGYTF.

This sequence joins TRBV6-1 and TRBJ2-5, with a weak D call TRBD1 (7 bases). Between the trimmed V and J ends, which lost 6 bases and 4 bases, there was a span of 15 bases. This CDR3 has 14 amino acids. The V gene's germline CDR1 is MNHNS and CDR2 SASEGT. CDR3: CASSYPGGGETQYF. The CDR3, as DNA: TGTGCCAGCAGCTATCCAGGGGGAGGAGAGACCCAGTACTTC.

Many counts were recorded for this clone. The rearrangement uses TRBV5-1 and TRBJ2-5; TRBD2 is a possible D gene (6 bases). CDR1 is SGHRS and CDR2 is YFSETQ in the germline V gene. There are 13 residues in the CDR3. V was cut by 3 bases and J by 3 bases, with 9 bases left in between. This CDR3 reads CASSSWTKETQYF. CDR3 bases: TGCGCCAGCAGCTCTTGGACTAAAGAGACCCAGTACTTC.

Here the CDR3 reads CASSLDFRGEQETQYF. In DNA, the CDR3 is TGTGCCAGCAGCTTAGACTTCCGGGGGGAGCAAGAGACCCAGTACTTC. The rearrangement joins TRBV7-8 to TRBJ2-5; TRBD2 aligns across 7 bases. V was pared by 1 base and J by 2 bases, with 7 bases of the junction left unmatched. CDR3 length equals 16 residues. Germline V lookup: CDR1 SGHVS, CDR2 FQNEAQ.